Listed here are 25 T cell receptor beta chains from one sample, sequenced in a study of identical twins. TCRdb passed the 5' RACE reads through MiXCR, listing each CDR3 protein once. The data show some 1,600,000 distinct CDR3 sequences, under 35% seen once. What was sequenced was cord blood. The receptor set was obtained from a newborn girl in good health.

Comment on this clonotype: This sequence may be a read error, since a much larger clone differs from it by one base. The V call is TRBV6-5, the J call TRBJ2-1; 11 positions agree with TRBD2. Per the germline V gene, CDR1 is MNHEY and CDR2 is SVGAGI. The CDR3 loop spans 16 amino acids. Here the CDR3 reads CASRPTSGASYNEQLF. As DNA, the CDR3 is TGTGCCAGCAGGCCGACTAGCGGGGCCTCCTACAATGAGCAGTTATTC.

The chain recombines TRBV20-1 with TRBJ2-5, with 9 bases matching TRBD2. The J call may be wrong; the DNA end is better matched by TRBJ2-7. The CDR3 sequence is 15 residues long. The germline gives CDR1 DFQATT, CDR2 SNEGSKA (reference sequence). The CDR3: CSAEGLAGRVHEQYF. CDR3 DNA sequence: TGCAGTGCTGAGGGACTAGCTGGTCGGGTGCACGAGCAGTACTTC.

This clonotype was observed at least ten times. The CDR3 DNA reads TGTGCCAGCAGCCCCGGGACAGGGGGTGAAAAACTGTTTTTT. Encoded protein: CASSPGTGGEKLFF. The V call is TRBV18, the J call TRBJ1-4, with 11 bases fitting TRBD1. V was pared by 8 bases and J by 7 bases, with 6 bases of the junction left unmatched. The CDR3 is 14 amino acids. Germline V CDR1 and CDR2: KGHSH, LQKENI.

This clonotype occurred a few times. The chain carries TRBV28 and TRBJ1-5; the D gene is possibly TRBD1 (6 bases). This CDR3 region has 16 residues. Germline V gene lookup returns CDR1 MDHEN and CDR2 SYDVKM. V dropped 3 bases and J dropped 2 bases, with 14 bases sitting between them. The CDR3 bases are TGTGCCAGCAGTTTCTCCGGACAGCCTGGCAATCAGCCCCAGCATTTT. This codes for CASSFSGQPGNQPQHF.

The V and J genes are TRBV27 and TRBJ2-1, with a tentative D call TRBD2 (5 bases). The CDR3 extends over 16 amino acids. V was pared by 5 bases and J by 3 bases, with 17 bases between. Germline V lookup: CDR1 MNHEY, CDR2 SMNVEV (reference sequence). The CDR3 nucleotides read TGTGCCAGCAGTCCCCCCTGGGGAGACATCTACAATGAGCAGTTCTTC. Its protein is CASSPPWGDIYNEQFF.

As DNA, the CDR3 is TGTGCCAGCAGCAGGGACAGTTTCCTCACTGAAGCTTTCTTT. Translated: CASSRDSFLTEAFF. J is TRBJ1-1 and V is TRBV7-9; 7 nucleotides align to TRBD1. The CDR3 runs to 14 residues. Germline V gene lookup returns CDR1 SEHNR and CDR2 FQNEAQ (reference sequence). Trimming removed 5 bases from V and 4 bases from J; junction bases left unmatched: 7. Together with reference TRBV7-9 and TRBJ1-1, the CDR3 gives the full variable domain: DTGVSQNPRHKITKRGQNVTFRCDPISEHNRLYWYRQTLGQGPEFLTYFQNEAQLEKSRLLSDRFSAERPKGSFSTLEIQRTEQGDSAMYLCASSRDSFLTEAFFGQGTRLTVV.

J is TRBJ2-1 and V is TRBV2; 10 bases match TRBD2. This CDR3 comprises 14 residues. The V segment lost 8 bases and the J segment 4 bases; nucleotides outside the gene matches: 5. The germline V gene has CDR1 SNHLY and CDR2 FYNNEI. In DNA form, the CDR3 reads TGTGCCAGCGGGGGACTAGCGAAATACAATGAGCAGTTCTTC. Translating gives CASGGLAKYNEQFF.

This clonotype was recorded many times. This chain joins TRBV10-3 and TRBJ2-4; TRBD2 is a possible D gene (5 bases). Germline CDR1 and CDR2: ENHRY and SYGVKD. This CDR3 has 11 residues. V was trimmed by 10 bases and J by 5 bases, leaving 9 bases between them. The CDR3 nucleotides are TGTGCCACCCTCGGGGAAAACATTCAGTACTTC. It encodes CATLGENIQYF.

This clonotype was picked up a small number of times. The CDR3 spells CASSVEAAWQETQYF. The CDR3 bases are TGTGCCAGCAGCGTAGAGGCAGCTTGGCAAGAGACCCAGTACTTC. The genes are TRBV9 and TRBJ2-5; no definite D call. The germline CDR1 and CDR2 sequences are SGDLS and YYNGEE. V was shortened by 0 bases and J by 2 bases, with 11 bases between the two germline ends. CDR3 length equals 15 residues.

The V gene is TRBV30, the J gene TRBJ2-3; 9 positions agree with TRBD1. Per germline, CDR1 GTSNPN and CDR2 SVGIG (reference sequence). There are 15 residues in the CDR3. V gave up 2 bases and J gave up 2 bases; unmatched junction bases: 5. Written as DNA, the CDR3 is TGTGCCTGGAGTCCCGGGACAGGGTCCACAGATACGCAGTATTTT. Translated: CAWSPGTGSTDTQYF.

The chain employs TRBV5-1 and TRBJ2-1; 11 bases match TRBD2. CDR1 is SGHRS and CDR2 is YFSETQ in the germline V gene. The V gene end was trimmed by 6 bases and the J gene end by 3 bases; junction bases not matched to a gene: 2. This CDR3 comprises 14 residues. CDR3 in amino acids: CASKTSGDYNEQFF. The CDR3, as DNA: TGCGCCAGCAAGACTAGCGGGGACTACAATGAGCAGTTCTTC.

The CDR3 sequence is CASSEGQSSYEQYF. CDR3 DNA: TGTGCCAGCAGTGAAGGTCAGAGCTCCTACGAGCAGTACTTC. V usage is TRBV2 and J usage is TRBJ2-7, with no clear D. This CDR3 has 14 residues. CDR1 and CDR2 (germline): SNHLY, FYNNEI. V lost 1 base, J lost 0 bases, and 7 bases lay in between.

A note on this clonotype: A much larger clone lies one base from this, so it may be a read error. The gene calls are TRBV28 and TRBJ2-5, with 8 bases that match TRBD2. From germline, CDR1 is MDHEN and CDR2 SYDVKM. The CDR3 runs to 14 residues. V dropped 5 bases and J dropped 2; count of bases not matched to a gene: 4. Here the CDR3 DNA reads TGTGCCAGCAGTCGACTAGCGCGGCAAGAGACCCAGTACTTC. This encodes CASSRLARQETQYF.

Notes on this clonotype: A much larger clonotype is one base distant, so this may be a read error. The chain has TRBV7-9 and TRBJ2-1; D ambiguous. Trimming cost V 5 bases and J 10 bases, with 9 bases left between them. There are 11 residues in the CDR3. Germline-derived CDR1 and CDR2 are SEHNR and FQNEAQ (reference sequence). Here the CDR3 reads CASSQIYEQFF. Here the CDR3 DNA reads TGTGCCAGCAGCCAAATCTACGAGCAGTTCTTC.

The rearrangement links TRBV6-1 to TRBJ2-7; tentatively, D is TRBD2 (5 bases). This CDR3 has 18 residues. Deletions cut 8 bases from V and 4 bases from J, with 30 bases between. Germline CDR1 reads MNHNS; CDR2 reads SASEGT. Here the CDR3 reads CASSFLASQHGRLYEQYF. CDR3 in DNA: TGTGCCAGCTCATTCCTAGCTTCTCAACACGGAAGGTTATACGAGCAGTACTTC.

This clonotype came up many times. The chain combines TRBV6-1 with TRBJ2-4; 7 bases fit TRBD1. CDR3 length: 13 amino acids. Germline V gene lookup returns CDR1 MNHNS and CDR2 SASEGT. J was trimmed by 3 bases and V by 7 bases; bases with no gene match: 3. The CDR3 reads CASTDRVKNIQYF. Here the CDR3 DNA reads TGTGCCAGCACCGACAGGGTCAAAAACATTCAGTACTTC.

This chain links TRBV20-1 with TRBJ2-5; the D gene is possibly TRBD1 (7 bases). V was trimmed by 0 bases and J by 11 bases, leaving 19 bases between them. Germline values: CDR1 DFQATT, CDR2 SNEGSKA (reference sequence). This CDR3 comprises 14 residues. This CDR3 is CSARDFRGVEEQYF. The CDR3 DNA sequence: TGCAGTGCTAGAGATTTCAGGGGGGTTGAGGAGCAGTACTTC.

This clonotype was counted a few times. The CDR3 region has the DNA TGTGCCAGCAGTTACGGGCCGCGAGACACCGGGGAGCTGTTTTTT. Its protein is CASSYGPRDTGELFF. The chain couples TRBV6-5 to TRBJ2-2; D gene uncertain. This CDR3 has 15 residues. Germline V lookup: CDR1 MNHEY, CDR2 SVGAGI. V lost 2 bases and J lost 3, with 10 bases in between.

The chain recombines TRBV29-1 with TRBJ2-5; D might be TRBD1 (6 bases). The CDR3 contains 14 residues. V lost 0 bases, J lost 1 base, and 9 bases lay in between. The germline V gene encodes CDR1 SQVTM and CDR2 ANQGSEA. This CDR3 reads CSVEEGRGQETQYF. CDR3 nucleotide sequence: TGCAGCGTTGAAGAGGGCAGGGGCCAAGAGACCCAGTACTTC.

This clonotype was observed a handful of times. The chain has TRBV20-1 and TRBJ2-7; 7 nucleotides match TRBD2. Per the germline V gene, CDR1 is DFQATT and CDR2 is SNEGSKA (reference sequence). CDR3 length: 14 amino acids. Germline trimming cut 7 bases from V and 3 bases from J; bases unmatched to any gene: 12. CDR3 nucleotides: TGCAGTGGCACCACTCCGCGGGGGAACTACGAGCAGTACTTC. Translating gives CSGTTPRGNYEQYF.

This CDR3 reads CASSLGLRGFLALPYNEQFF. CDR3 nucleotide sequence: TGTGCCAGCAGCTTGGGTTTAAGGGGTTTCCTAGCGCTACCCTACAATGAGCAGTTCTTC. The genes are TRBV11-2 and TRBJ2-1, with a tentative D call TRBD2 (6 bases). The CDR3 is made up of 20 amino acids. V shed 3 bases and J shed 2 bases, with 26 bases lying between them. In germline, CDR1 is SGHAT, CDR2 FQNNGV. Drawing the rest from reference TRBV11-2 and TRBJ2-1, the complete variable domain is EAGVAQSPRYKIIEKRQSVAFWCNPISGHATLYWYQQILGQGPKLLIQFQNNGVVDDSQLPKDRFSAERLKGVDSTLKIQPAKLEDSAVYLCASSLGLRGFLALPYNEQFFGPGTRLTVL.

V and J are TRBV28 and TRBJ2-1; D call uncertain. In germline, CDR1 is MDHEN, CDR2 SYDVKM. V lost 2 bases and J 9 bases, leaving 17 bases between the germline ends. The CDR3 sequence is 15 residues long. The CDR3 spells CASSLLIMGSREQFF. For the CDR3, the DNA is TGTGCCAGCAGTTTACTCATCATGGGCTCGCGTGAGCAGTTCTTC.

The V call is TRBV4-1, the J call TRBJ1-3, with D possibly matching TRBD1 (5 bases). The CDR3 loop spans 13 amino acids. Trimming pared 3 bases from V and 4 bases from J, leaving 7 bases between. Germline loops: CDR1 MGHRA, CDR2 YSYEKL. The CDR3 reads CASSQTAGNTIYF. CDR3 bases: TGCGCCAGCAGCCAGACAGCGGGAAACACCATATATTTT.

A single count supports this clonotype. The chain is built from TRBV6-2 or TRBV6-3 and TRBJ2-1, with a tentative D call TRBD2 (6 bases). This CDR3 spans 16 amino acids. Germline-derived CDR1 and CDR2 are MNHEY and SVGEGT. Trimming removed 5 bases from V and 13 bases from J, with 27 bases in between. CDR3 nucleotide sequence: TGTGCCAGCAGTCCTGACCCCTCTAGCGATCCGGAGATCCAGTTCTTC. The encoded protein is CASSPDPSSDPEIQFF.

Concerning this clonotype itself: One base away lies a much larger clone, so this may be a sequencing read error. The J gene is TRBJ2-1, the V gene TRBV28; D is unclear. The CDR3 extends over 12 amino acids. The V end lost 1 base, the J end lost 8 bases, and 6 bases lay between the germline ends. Germline V gene sequence: CDR1 MDHEN, CDR2 SYDVKM. The CDR3 coding sequence is TGTGCCAGCAGTTTATATGGGTATGAGCAGTTCTTC. Translation: CASSLYGYEQFF.